The TCR beta chain described here comes from a study of Ad26.COV2.S vaccination and SARS-CoV-2 variants. About the study: Ad26.COV2.S given intramuscularly, once or twice 56 days apart.

Assay: immunoSEQ multiplex PCR; the TCRdb copy retains only in-frame clones and omits some. The data hold under 500,000 clones, with about 92% observed a single time. The sample's treatment: roughly 18 received Ad26.COV2.S at low or high dose, single or two shots; a few received placebo; per-sample allocation not given. Vaccine and placebo recipients were sampled on day 63 after the first injection. Per the germline V gene, CDR1 is DFQATT and CDR2 is SNEGSKA (reference sequence). V was shortened by 0 bases and J by 12 bases, with 9 bases between the two germline ends. The CDR3 loop spans 11 amino acids.

The source is a person between 18 and 59 years old who received the Ad26.COV2.S COVID-19 vaccine or a placebo. The gene calls are TRBV20-1 and TRBJ1-5; maybe TRBD1 (5 bases). The sample in question was peripheral blood, obtained in a trial of Ad26.COV2.S vaccine versus placebo. CDR3: CSARDLRVQHF. The CDR3 DNA reads as TGCAGTGCTAGAGATCTCAGGGTCCAGCATTTT.